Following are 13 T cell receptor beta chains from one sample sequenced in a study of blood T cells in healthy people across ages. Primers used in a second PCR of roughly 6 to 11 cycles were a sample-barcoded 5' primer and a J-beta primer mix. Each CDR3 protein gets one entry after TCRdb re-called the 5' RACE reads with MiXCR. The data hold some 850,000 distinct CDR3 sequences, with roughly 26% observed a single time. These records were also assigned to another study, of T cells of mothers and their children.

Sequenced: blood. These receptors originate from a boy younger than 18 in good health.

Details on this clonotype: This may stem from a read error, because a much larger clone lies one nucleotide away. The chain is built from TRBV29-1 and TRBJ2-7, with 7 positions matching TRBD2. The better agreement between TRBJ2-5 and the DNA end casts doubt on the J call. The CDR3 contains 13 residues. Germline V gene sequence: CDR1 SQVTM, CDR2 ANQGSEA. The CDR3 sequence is CGVEDVRGETQYF. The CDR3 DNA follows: TGCGGCGTTGAAGATGTGCGGGGGGAGACCCAGTACTTC.

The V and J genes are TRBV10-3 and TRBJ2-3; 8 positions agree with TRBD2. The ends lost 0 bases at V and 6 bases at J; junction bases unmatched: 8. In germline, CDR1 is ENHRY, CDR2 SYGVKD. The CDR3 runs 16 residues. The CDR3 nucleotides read TGTGCCATCAGTGAGTCAGGAACTAGCGGTGGGGATACGCAGTATTTT. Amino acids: CAISESGTSGGDTQYF.

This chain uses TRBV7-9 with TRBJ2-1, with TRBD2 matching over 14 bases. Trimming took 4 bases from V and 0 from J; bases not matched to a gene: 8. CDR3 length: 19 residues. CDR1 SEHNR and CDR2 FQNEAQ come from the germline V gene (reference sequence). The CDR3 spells CASSSPGLAGAYSYNEQFF. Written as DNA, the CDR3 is TGTGCCAGCAGCTCCCCGGGACTAGCGGGGGCCTACTCCTACAATGAGCAGTTCTTC.

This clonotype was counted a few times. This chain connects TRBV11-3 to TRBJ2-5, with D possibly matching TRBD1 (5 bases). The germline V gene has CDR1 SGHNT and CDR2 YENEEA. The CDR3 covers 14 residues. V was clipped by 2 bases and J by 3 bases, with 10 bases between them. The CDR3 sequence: CASSLSTGKETQYF. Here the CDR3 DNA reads TGTGCCAGCAGCTTAAGTACAGGAAAAGAGACCCAGTACTTC.

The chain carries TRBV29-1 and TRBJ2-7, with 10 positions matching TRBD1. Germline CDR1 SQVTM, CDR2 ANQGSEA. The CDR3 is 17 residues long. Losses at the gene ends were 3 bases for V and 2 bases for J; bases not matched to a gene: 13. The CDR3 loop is CSVDLRYGTGATYEQYF. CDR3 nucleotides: TGCAGCGTTGACCTCAGGTATGGGACAGGGGCTACCTACGAGCAGTACTTC.

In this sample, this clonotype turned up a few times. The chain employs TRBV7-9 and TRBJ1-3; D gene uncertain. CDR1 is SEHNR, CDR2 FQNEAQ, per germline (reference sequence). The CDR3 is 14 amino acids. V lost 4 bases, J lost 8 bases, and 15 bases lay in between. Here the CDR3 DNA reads TGTGCCAGCAGCTCCTCCGGACCCGGGGACACCATATATTTT. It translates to CASSSSGPGDTIYF. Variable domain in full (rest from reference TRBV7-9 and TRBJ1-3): DTGVSQNPRHKITKRGQNVTFRCDPISEHNRLYWYRQTLGQGPEFLTYFQNEAQLEKSRLLSDRFSAERPKGSFSTLEIQRTEQGDSAMYLCASSSSGPGDTIYFGEGSWLTVV.

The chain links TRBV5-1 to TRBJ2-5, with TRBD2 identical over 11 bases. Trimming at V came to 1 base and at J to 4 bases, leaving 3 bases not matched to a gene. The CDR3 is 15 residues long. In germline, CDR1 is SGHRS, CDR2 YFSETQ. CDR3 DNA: TGCGCCAGCAGCTTGACTAGCGGGAGTGGAGAGACCCAGTACTTC. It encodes CASSLTSGSGETQYF. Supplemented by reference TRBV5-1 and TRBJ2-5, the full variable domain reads KAGVTQTPRYLIKTRGQQVTLSCSPISGHRSVSWYQQTPGQGLQFLFEYFSETQRNKGNFPGRFSGRQFSNSRSEMNVSTLELGDSALYLCASSLTSGSGETQYFGPGTRLLVL.

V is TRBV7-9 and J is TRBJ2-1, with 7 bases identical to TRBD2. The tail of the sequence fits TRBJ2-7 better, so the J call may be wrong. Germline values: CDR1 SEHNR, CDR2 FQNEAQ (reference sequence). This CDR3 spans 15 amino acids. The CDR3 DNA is TGTGCCAGCACCACTGTCGGGGGGTCTCCCTACGAGCAGTACTTC. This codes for CASTTVGGSPYEQYF.

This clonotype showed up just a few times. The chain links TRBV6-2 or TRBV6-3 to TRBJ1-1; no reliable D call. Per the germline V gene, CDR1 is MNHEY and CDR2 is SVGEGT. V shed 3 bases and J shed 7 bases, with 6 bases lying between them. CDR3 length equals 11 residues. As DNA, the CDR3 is TGTGCCAGCAGTTATTGGAGTGAAGCTTTCTTT. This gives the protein CASSYWSEAFF.

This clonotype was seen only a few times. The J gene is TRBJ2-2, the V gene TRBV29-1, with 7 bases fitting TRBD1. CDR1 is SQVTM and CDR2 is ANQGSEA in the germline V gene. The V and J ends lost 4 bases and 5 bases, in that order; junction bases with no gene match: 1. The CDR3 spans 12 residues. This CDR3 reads CSVATGTGELFF. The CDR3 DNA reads TGCAGCGTTGCGACAGGGACCGGGGAGCTGTTTTTT.

The CDR3 region is CASKTRDRENTEAFF. CDR3 sequence (DNA): TGTGCCAGCAAGACCCGGGACAGGGAGAACACTGAAGCTTTCTTT. V gene TRBV12-3 or TRBV12-4 combines with J gene TRBJ1-1, with 9 bases that match TRBD1. V shed 7 bases, J shed 1 base, and the junction held 7 bases outside the gene matches. This CDR3 has 15 amino acids.

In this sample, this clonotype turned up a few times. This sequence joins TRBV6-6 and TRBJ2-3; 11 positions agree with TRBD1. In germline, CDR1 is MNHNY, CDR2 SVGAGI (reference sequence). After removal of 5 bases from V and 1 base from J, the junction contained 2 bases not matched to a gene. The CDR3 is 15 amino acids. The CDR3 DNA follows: TGTGCCAGCAGTGGGACAGGGGGACGCACAGATACGCAGTATTTT. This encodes CASSGTGGRTDTQYF.

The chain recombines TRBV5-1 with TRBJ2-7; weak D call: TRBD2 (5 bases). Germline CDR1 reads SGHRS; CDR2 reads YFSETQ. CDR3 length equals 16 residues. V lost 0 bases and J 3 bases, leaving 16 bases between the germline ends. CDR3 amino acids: CASSLDTLGRGYEQYF. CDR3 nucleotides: TGCGCCAGCAGCTTGGACACGCTAGGGAGAGGCTACGAGCAGTACTTC.